The rows below give T cell receptor beta chains drawn from one sample of a study of human T cells and chemical hapten exposure. Using its own MiXCR run on the RACE reads, TCRdb lists one record per CDR3 protein. The data contain about 92,000 distinct CDR3 sequences, roughly a tenth of them singletons. The specimen comprised whole blood, sampled in connection with sensitization to the hapten diphenylcyclopropenone (DPC). The receptors come from a woman in her thirties or forties with alopecia areata. Some clones in this sample may be carry-over from other donors' samples. CDR3s include the opening cysteine and the closing phenylalanine or tryptophan. D genes are given only for firm matches. The size of a clone is reported for some rows only, either as once, few or many, or as a class for expanded clones.

TRBJ1-6 | TRBD1 | NA | 16 | TRBV6-5 | TGTGCCAGCAGTTACTTCGGACAGGGGGCTCAATCACCCCTCCACTTT | CASSYFGQGAQSPLHF
TRBJ1-6 | TRBD1 | NA | 17 | TRBV12-3/TRBV12-4 | TGTGCCAGCAGTTCACCCGGTTTGACAGGGGGCACGTCACCCCTCCACTTT | CASSSPGLTGGTSPLHF
TRBJ2-7 | TRBD2 | many | 15 | TRBV18 | TGTGCCAGCTCCCCTTTGGGGGGGATTACTACCGAGCAGTACTTC | CASSPLGGITTEQYF
TRBJ1-2 | NA | NA | 13 | TRBV6-5 | TGTGCCAGCAGTTTTTCAGGGTACTATGGCTACACCTTC | CASSFSGYYGYTF
TRBJ2-1 | NA | few | 14 | TRBV20-1 | TGCAGTGCCGGGATACAATTGGGTTACAATGAGCAGTTCTTC | CSAGIQLGYNEQFF
TRBJ1-2 | NA | few | 11 | TRBV7-2 | TGTGCCAGCAGCTTACGAGGGGGCTACACCTTC | CASSLRGGYTF
TRBJ1-4 | NA | few | 11 | TRBV30 | TGTGCCTCTGCAGTCCCCGAAAAACTGTTTTTT | CASAVPEKLFF
TRBJ1-1 | NA | many | 14 | TRBV6-5 | TGTGCCGCCGGTCCCGGACAGCCGAACACTGAAGCTTTCTTT | CAAGPGQPNTEAFF
TRBJ2-5 | TRBD1 | many | 13 | TRBV7-8 | TGTGCCAGCAGCTCCGGACAGGGGGAGACCCAGTACTTC | CASSSGQGETQYF
TRBJ1-1 | TRBD1 | many | 14 | TRBV6-5 | TGTGCCAGCAGTATCAGGGGGCCTGGGACTGAAGCTTTCTTT | CASSIRGPGTEAFF
TRBJ2-7 | NA | few | 12 | TRBV5-4 | TGTGCCAGCAGCCCATTTGGGCGCGAGCAGTACTTC | CASSPFGREQYF
TRBJ1-6 | TRBD1 | many | 16 | TRBV6-5 | TGTGCCAGCAGCCGGACAGGGGGCGGATATAATTCACCCCTCCACTTT | CASSRTGGGYNSPLHF
TRBJ2-3 | NA | NA | 13 | TRBV19 | TGTGCCAGTCGTAACAGGGAGTGGGATACGCAGTATTTT | CASRNREWDTQYF
TRBJ1-5 | NA | many | 12 | TRBV10-3 | TGTGCCACCCGAGGGGGGAATCAGCCCCAGCATTTT | CATRGGNQPQHF
TRBJ1-1 | NA | many | 15 | TRBV7-2 | TGTGCCAGCAGCTTAGCTGCCACCTTGGGGACTGAAGCTTTCTTT | CASSLAATLGTEAFF
TRBJ2-5 | TRBD2 | NA | 15 | TRBV7-7 | TGTGCCAGCAGCCGACTAGCGGGTTCTCAAGAGACCCAGTACTTC | CASSRLAGSQETQYF
TRBJ1-1 | NA | many | 13 | TRBV6-2/TRBV6-3 | TGTGCCAGCAGTTACTCCTATGGGACAGAAGCTTTCTTT | CASSYSYGTEAFF
TRBJ2-7 | NA | NA | 15 | TRBV4-3 | TGCGCCAGCAGCCAAGAATGGGCCGTAGCCTACGAGCAGTACTTC | CASSQEWAVAYEQYF
TRBJ1-1 | NA | NA | 14 | TRBV19 | TGTGCCAGTACTACCACTTTGAGGAACACTGAAGCTTTCTTT | CASTTTLRNTEAFF
TRBJ1-4 | NA | few | 13 | TRBV30 | TGTGCCTGGACCCCAGGGGTTCGTGAAAAACTGTTTTTT | CAWTPGVREKLFF
TRBJ2-2 | NA | few | 18 | TRBV7-6 | TGTGCCAGCAGCTACAGTCACCCGGACTACCCGAACACCGGGGAGCTGTTTTTT | CASSYSHPDYPNTGELFF
TRBJ1-3 | NA | NA | 16 | TRBV5-4 | TGTGCCAGCAGCTTGGACGGACCCAGCTCTGGAAACACCATATATTTT | CASSLDGPSSGNTIYF
TRBJ2-1 | NA | NA | 16 | TRBV3-2 | TGTGCCAGCAGCCAAGAAGGGTGGACAGGGTTTCATGAGCAGTTCTTC | CASSQEGWTGFHEQFF
TRBJ2-2 | NA | many | 16 | TRBV4-3 | TGCGCCAGCAGCCAAGTTGCAGGGTTGTGGACCGGGGAGCTGTTTTTT | CASSQVAGLWTGELFF
TRBJ1-1 | NA | many | 14 | TRBV29-1 | TGCAGCGTTTCTGCCTCGGTTTTGAACACTGAAGCTTTCTTT | CSVSASVLNTEAFF
TRBJ2-1 | NA | many | 15 | TRBV7-9 | TGTGCCAGCAGCCCTCCCCCGGCCCAAGGGTATGGGCAGTTCTTC | CASSPPPAQGYGQFF
TRBJ1-1 | TRBD1 | NA | 13 | TRBV29-1 | TGCAGCGTTGGGGGACAGATAACGTTTGAAGCTTTCTTT | CSVGGQITFEAFF
TRBJ1-2 | TRBD1 | many | 13 | TRBV7-6 | TGTGCCAGCAGCTCGGACAGGAAGTATGGCTACACCTTC | CASSSDRKYGYTF
TRBJ2-2 | NA | few | 14 | TRBV9 | TGTGCCAGCAGCGCGAGGGGGGAGACCGGGGAGCTGTTTTTT | CASSARGETGELFF
TRBJ1-1 | NA | NA | 13 | TRBV15 | TGTGCCACCAGCAGAGATATGGTAGTTGAAGCTTTCTTT | CATSRDMVVEAFF
TRBJ2-1 | TRBD2 | few | 15 | TRBV6-2/TRBV6-3 | TGTGCCAGCAGTACCCGACGGGGGGGCCGGAATGAGCAGTTCTTC | CASSTRRGGRNEQFF
TRBJ2-2 | NA | few | 14 | TRBV6-5 | TGTGCCAGCAGTTCCAGAGGGGGTACCGGGGAGCTGTTTTTT | CASSSRGGTGELFF
TRBJ1-3 | NA | many | 15 | TRBV11-2 | TGTGCCAGCAGCTTAGTGGGGGGCCCTGGAAACACCATATATTTT | CASSLVGGPGNTIYF
TRBJ1-5 | NA | NA | 13 | TRBV20-1 | TGCAGTGCTAATGGGGATGGCAATCAGCCCCAGCATTTT | CSANGDGNQPQHF
TRBJ1-5 | NA | many | 15 | TRBV12-3/TRBV12-4 | TGTGCCAGTCCCTTAGGCCGAGGTAGGAGCCAGCCCCAGCATTTT | CASPLGRGRSQPQHF
TRBJ1-1 | NA | few | 14 | TRBV15 | TGTGCCACCAGCAGAAGGGAGATGAACACTGAAGCTTTCTTT | CATSRREMNTEAFF
TRBJ2-7 | NA | few | 12 | TRBV7-9 | TGTGCCAGCAGCGGTCGACAGGACCTGCCGTACTTC | CASSGRQDLPYF
TRBJ2-6 | NA | NA | 15 | TRBV5-4 | TGTGCCAGCAGCTTATCTACTTCTGGGGCCAACGTCCTGACTTTC | CASSLSTSGANVLTF
TRBJ2-2 | TRBD2 | NA | 19 | TRBV7-2 | TGTGCCAGCAGCTTAACAGCGGCTAGCGGGGGGGCGACCACCGGGGAGCTGTTTTTT | CASSLTAASGGATTGELFF
TRBJ1-1 | NA | NA | 15 | TRBV6-5 | TGTGCCAGCAGTCCTTTTGGCCAGGGCGACTCTGAAGCTTTCTTT | CASSPFGQGDSEAFF
TRBJ2-7 | TRBD2 | few | 13 | TRBV20-1 | TGCATTCCCGCTAGCGGGGGGACCTACGAGCAGTACTTC | CIPASGGTYEQYF